This T cell receptor beta chain derives from a study of CD8+ T cells in alopecia areata. This clone was counted only a few times. Extracted RNA was reverse transcribed into cDNA, the sequencing template. Clones were read by immunoSEQ multiplex PCR, and TCRdb kept only the in-frame ones, dropping some. The sample shows some 190,000 clones, approximately 65% of them seen only once. Treatment indicated: oral pan-JAK inhibitor, 5-10 mg twice daily. V was pared by 6 bases and J by 8 bases, with 19 bases between. The CDR3 contains 15 residues. Germline values: CDR1 MNHNS, CDR2 SASEGT. Sample: CD4+ T cells sorted from blood, taken at week 44, from a patient treated with tofacitinib. This sequence joins TRBV6-1 and TRBJ2-2; maybe TRBD1 (6 bases). This TCR was recovered from a human donor with alopecia areata. The CDR3 sequence is CASSPKTGKWGELFF. DNA of the CDR3: TGTGCCAGCAGCCCCAAGACAGGAAAGTGGGGGGAGCTGTTTTTT.